What follows are 30 T cell receptor beta chains derived from one specimen sequenced in a study of control samples from healthy donors and cancer patients. Some clones are missing from TCRdb's copy, which holds only in-frame ones; the method was immunoSEQ multiplex PCR. The data hold approximately 160,000 clones, with around 90% observed a single time. Sequenced: blood. These receptors all stem from a woman aged 40 to 50 in good health.

V and J are TRBV19 and TRBJ1-5, with unresolved D. This CDR3 is built from 15 residues. CDR1 and CDR2 (germline): LNHDA, SQIVND (reference sequence). V was shortened by 5 bases and J by 5 bases, with 16 bases between the two germline ends. The CDR3, as DNA: TGTGCCAGTAGTTTCGTTTTTGAACCCGATCAGCCCCAGCATTTT. It codes for CASSFVFEPDQPQHF.

The CDR3 DNA reads as TGTGCCAGTAGAACACAGGGGGCGCGCACCGGGGAGCTGTTTTTT. Its protein is CASRTQGARTGELFF. The chain is built from TRBV19 and TRBJ2-2, with 9 bases that match TRBD1. V lost 6 bases to trimming and J lost 4 bases; unmatched junction nucleotides: 6. The CDR3 sequence is 15 residues long. Germline V CDR1 and CDR2: LNHDA, SQIVND (reference sequence).

This chain links TRBV12-3 or TRBV12-4 with TRBJ1-3; D unclear. Trimming removed 11 bases from V and 0 bases from J, with 11 bases in between. This CDR3 is 13 amino acids long. The CDR3 sequence is CAAQVHSGNTIYF. In DNA form, the CDR3 reads TGTGCCGCCCAGGTACACTCTGGAAACACCATATATTTT.

This clone has a handful of counts. CDR3 nucleotide sequence: TGTGCCAGCAGCTCCCTGGTGGGGGTGGGCGAGCAGTACTTC. Protein sequence: CASSSLVGVGEQYF. This sequence joins TRBV7-9 and TRBJ2-7; D tentatively reads TRBD1 or TRBD2 (5 bases each). CDR3 size: 14 residues. From germline, CDR1 is SEHNR and CDR2 FQNEAQ (reference sequence). The ends were cut back, 4 bases at V and 6 bases at J, with 16 bases in the middle.

This chain uses TRBV4-2 with TRBJ2-1; D perhaps matches TRBD2 (5 bases). The CDR3 length is 13 residues. Germline CDR1 LGHNA, CDR2 YNFKEQ. The V and J ends lost 4 bases and 6 bases respectively, with 10 bases between them. The CDR3 sequence: CASSPGLFNEQFF. The CDR3 nucleotides are TGTGCCAGCAGCCCCGGACTGTTCAATGAGCAGTTCTTC.

V is TRBV7-6 and J is TRBJ1-6; D is possibly TRBD1 (6 bases). In germline, CDR1 is SGHVS, CDR2 FNYEAQ. The CDR3 runs to 16 residues. V lost 1 base and J 8 bases, leaving 15 bases between the germline ends. CDR3 coding DNA: TGTGCCAGCAGCTTAGGACTGGGGGGCGTTTATTCACCCCTCCACTTT. Translated: CASSLGLGGVYSPLHF.

This chain connects TRBV5-1 to TRBJ1-2, with TRBD1 matching over 9 bases. The CDR3 sequence is 15 residues long. The germline gives CDR1 SGHRS, CDR2 YFSETQ. The trim removed 1 base at V and 4 bases at J, leaving 5 bases unmatched. The CDR3, as DNA: TGCGCCAGCAGCTTGTCACAGGGGGCTAGCTATGGCTACACCTTC. Its translation: CASSLSQGASYGYTF.

The chain employs TRBV19 and TRBJ1-1; TRBD1 matches at 8 bases. The CDR3 length is 14 residues. Germline V gene lookup returns CDR1 LNHDA and CDR2 SQIVND (reference sequence). The CDR3 DNA reads TGTGCGAGTTGGCAAACGGGGACAGGCACTGAAGCTTTCTTT. Residues: CASWQTGTGTEAFF. Full variable domain (remainder filled in from reference TRBV19 and TRBJ1-1): DGGITQSPKYLFRKEGQNVTLSCEQNLNHDAMYWYRQDPGQGLRLIYYSQIVNDFQKGDIAEGYSVSREKKESFPLTVTSAQKNPTAFYLCASWQTGTGTEAFFGQGTRLTVV.

This clone was counted between two and nine times. J is TRBJ2-7 and V is TRBV4-1; D is ambiguous. Germline-derived CDR1 and CDR2 are MGHRA and YSYEKL. V shed 1 base and J shed 10 bases, with 14 bases lying between them. This CDR3 comprises 13 residues. The CDR3 protein is CASSQGSRLFQYF. As DNA, the CDR3 is TGCGCCAGCAGCCAAGGATCACGTCTTTTCCAGTACTTC.

This chain joins TRBV18 and TRBJ1-1; D remains unclear. The CDR3 has 13 amino acids. CDR1 KGHSH and CDR2 LQKENI come from the germline V gene. The ends were cut back, 5 bases at V and 1 base at J, with 8 bases in the middle. Written as DNA, the CDR3 is TGTGCCAGCTCATCAACACAGAACACTGAAGCTTTCTTT. Its translation is CASSSTQNTEAFF.

This chain connects TRBV4-1 to TRBJ2-3; possibly TRBD2 for D (6 bases). The V and J ends lost 4 bases and 1 base respectively, with 15 bases between them. Germline V gives CDR1 MGHRA, CDR2 YSYEKL. The CDR3 spans 16 residues. The CDR3 loop reads CASSLRVSSGTDTQYF. The CDR3 DNA is TGCGCCAGCAGCCTTAGGGTCTCTAGCGGCACAGATACGCAGTATTTT.

The chain uses TRBV9 and TRBJ1-1, with D possibly being TRBD1 (5 bases). The V and J ends lost 4 bases and 0 bases respectively, with 22 bases between them. Germline V gives CDR1 SGDLS, CDR2 YYNGEE. The CDR3 sequence is 18 residues long. CDR3 amino acids: CASSSQPGGGRMNTEAFF. The CDR3 DNA follows: TGTGCCAGCAGCTCCCAGCCCGGGGGTGGACGTATGAACACTGAAGCTTTCTTT.

This chain joins TRBV5-1 and TRBJ2-3, with a weak D call TRBD2 (6 bases). The CDR3 spans 15 residues. The ends were cut back, 0 bases at V and 2 bases at J, with 10 bases in the middle. CDR1 and CDR2 (germline): SGHRS, YFSETQ. CDR3 sequence (DNA): TGCGCCAGCAGCTTGGAGACTAGTAACACAGATACGCAGTATTTT. It encodes CASSLETSNTDTQYF.

This clone showed up just once. This chain uses TRBV6-5 with TRBJ1-5; D perhaps matches TRBD1 (6 bases). The germline V gene encodes CDR1 MNHEY and CDR2 SVGAGI. The CDR3 length is 13 residues. The V gene lost 5 bases and the J gene lost 6 bases, with 11 bases spanning the gap. The CDR3 region has the DNA TGTGCCAGCAGTCAGGGGTGGGGTCAGCCCCAGCATTTT. The encoded protein is CASSQGWGQPQHF.

The chain combines TRBV5-1 with TRBJ2-3, with D tentatively TRBD1 or TRBD2 (6 bases each). CDR1 is SGHRS and CDR2 is YFSETQ in the germline V gene. The V gene lost 3 bases and the J gene lost 1 base, with 18 bases spanning the gap. The CDR3 is 17 amino acids. The CDR3 DNA reads as TGCGCCAGCAGCTCCCGGGGCGGGACAACCGGCACAGATACGCAGTATTTT. This encodes CASSSRGGTTGTDTQYF.

The chain employs TRBV11-2 and TRBJ2-2, with a tentative D call TRBD2 (5 bases). Germline CDR1 is SGHAT and CDR2 is FQNNGV. V lost 2 bases and J lost 6, with 13 bases in between. The CDR3 sequence is 15 residues long. The CDR3 protein is CASSLTRVFSGELFF. CDR3 nucleotides: TGTGCCAGCAGCTTAACTAGGGTTTTTTCCGGGGAGCTGTTTTTT. The full variable domain, completed using reference TRBV11-2 and TRBJ2-2, is EAGVAQSPRYKIIEKRQSVAFWCNPISGHATLYWYQQILGQGPKLLIQFQNNGVVDDSQLPKDRFSAERLKGVDSTLKIQPAKLEDSAVYLCASSLTRVFSGELFFGEGSRLTVL.

This sequence joins TRBV5-1 and TRBJ1-6; D is unclear. The V and J ends lost 4 bases and 5 bases respectively, with 13 bases between them. The CDR3 runs to 15 residues. From germline, CDR1 is SGHRS and CDR2 YFSETQ. Written as DNA, the CDR3 is TGCGCCAGCAGCAAATCATGGTCTGATAATTCACCCCTCCACTTT. It is translated as CASSKSWSDNSPLHF.

The chain carries TRBV4-1 and TRBJ1-6, with D perhaps TRBD1 (5 bases). In germline, CDR1 is MGHRA, CDR2 YSYEKL. This CDR3 comprises 17 residues. V was pared by 0 bases and J by 6 bases, with 15 bases between. The CDR3: CASSQDGQGPLNSPLHF. CDR3 in DNA: TGCGCCAGCAGCCAAGATGGCCAGGGACCCCTTAATTCACCCCTCCACTTT.

V gene TRBV7-9 combines with J gene TRBJ1-6, with D possibly being TRBD1 (6 bases). With 5 bases removed from V and 5 bases from J, the gap between germline ends came to 13 bases. The CDR3 extends over 15 amino acids. Germline lookup yields CDR1 SEHNR and CDR2 FQNEAQ (reference sequence). CDR3 region: CASSTQGTDNSPLHF. In nucleotides, the CDR3 is TGTGCCAGCAGCACGCAGGGGACGGATAATTCACCCCTCCACTTT.

The chain uses TRBV5-1 and TRBJ1-1, with D unresolved. The CDR3 consists of 13 residues. CDR1 is SGHRS, CDR2 YFSETQ, per germline. V was clipped by 4 bases and J by 8 bases, with 15 bases between them. CDR3 sequence (DNA): TGCGCCAGCAGCCTAAATAAGGAGGCCGAAGCTTTCTTT. This translates into CASSLNKEAEAFF.

The chain carries TRBV27 and TRBJ1-1; no firm D call. This CDR3 has 14 residues. Germline V gives CDR1 MNHEY, CDR2 SMNVEV (reference sequence). The germline V and J ends were trimmed by 2 bases and 10 bases, with 17 bases remaining between them. The CDR3, as DNA: TGTGCCAGCAGTTTAGAAGGTGGCGGGGTTCGAGCTTTCTTT. Translating it yields CASSLEGGGVRAFF.

This clone was counted a single time. The J gene is TRBJ1-2, the V gene TRBV7-9; TRBD1 might be the D (5 bases). The CDR3 sequence is 17 residues long. Looked up from germline, CDR1 is SEHNR and CDR2 is FQNEAQ (reference sequence). V lost 5 bases and J lost 3, with 22 bases in between. CDR3 in DNA: TGTGCCAGCAGCCTCTTGGGGCAGGGTATGACTTACTATGGCTACACCTTC. Its translation is CASSLLGQGMTYYGYTF.

The J gene is TRBJ2-3, the V gene TRBV12-3 or TRBV12-4; a possible D gene is TRBD2 (5 bases). Trimming took off 3 bases at V and 6 bases at J, with 10 bases between the two ends. This CDR3 has 13 residues. As DNA, the CDR3 is TGTGCCAGCAGTTTCCTGACGGGGGATACGCAGTATTTT. It yields the protein CASSFLTGDTQYF.

The rearrangement uses TRBV6-1 and TRBJ1-6; weak D call: TRBD1 (5 bases). Germline assignment: CDR1 MNHNS and CDR2 SASEGT. V lost 1 base and J 8 bases, leaving 12 bases between the germline ends. The CDR3 extends over 15 amino acids. In DNA form, the CDR3 reads TGTGCCAGCAGTGAAGTCGGGGGAAGGGATTCACCCCTCCACTTT. Translated, it gives CASSEVGGRDSPLHF.

In DNA, the CDR3 is TGTGCCAGCCGGGACACTTTCACAGATACGCAGTATTTT. It encodes CASRDTFTDTQYF. This chain joins TRBV27 and TRBJ2-3; TRBD1 might be the D (6 bases). Germline V CDR1 and CDR2: MNHEY, SMNVEV (reference sequence). V gave up 8 bases and J gave up 2 bases, with 11 bases separating them. This CDR3 region has 13 residues.

The V gene is TRBV10-3, the J gene TRBJ2-5, with unresolved D. The CDR3 has 14 residues. Germline CDR1 and CDR2: ENHRY and SYGVKD. V was shortened by 11 bases and J by 2 bases, with 18 bases between the two germline ends. The CDR3 here is CAAAAGDLQETQYF. The CDR3, as DNA: TGTGCCGCCGCGGCCGGAGATCTTCAAGAGACCCAGTACTTC.

The genes are TRBV5-1 and TRBJ1-1; D is perhaps TRBD1 (6 bases). This CDR3 comprises 14 residues. From germline, CDR1 is SGHRS and CDR2 YFSETQ. Trimming pared 6 bases from V and 0 bases from J, leaving 12 bases between. Here the CDR3 reads CASTSRDMNTEAFF. The CDR3 DNA reads as TGCGCCAGCACCTCTAGGGACATGAACACTGAAGCTTTCTTT.

This clone was counted a few times. V is TRBV5-4 and J is TRBJ1-4; no clear D gene. Germline CDR1 is SGHNT and CDR2 is YYREEE (reference sequence). Deletions cut 1 base from V and 3 bases from J, with 10 bases between. The CDR3 is 15 residues long. The CDR3 here is CASSLQLGSNEKLFF. Written as DNA, the CDR3 is TGTGCCAGCAGCTTGCAGCTGGGTTCTAATGAAAAACTGTTTTTT.

The V call is TRBV6-5, the J call TRBJ1-3; D is uncertain. The CDR3 sequence is 15 residues long. Trimming took off 6 bases at V and 0 bases at J, with 12 bases between the two ends. Germline V gene lookup returns CDR1 MNHEY and CDR2 SVGAGI. CDR3 region: CASSPRGYSGNTIYF. The CDR3 nucleotides are TGTGCCAGCAGCCCCAGAGGGTACTCTGGAAACACCATATATTTT.

The rearrangement joins TRBV27 to TRBJ2-7; D gene ambiguous. The CDR3 is 13 amino acids. The germline V gene has CDR1 MNHEY and CDR2 SMNVEV (reference sequence). V lost 2 bases to trimming and J lost 3 bases, with 8 bases between them. CDR3 coding DNA: TGTGCCAGCAGTTTAGGTGGGCTCTACGAGCAGTACTTC. It yields the protein CASSLGGLYEQYF.